This is a list of T cell receptor beta chains from one sample in a study of monozygotic twins with inflammatory bowel disease. TCRdb reprocessed the 5' RACE reads and keeps a single row for each CDR3 protein, giving no DNA. The sample includes 300,000 to 400,000 distinct CDR3 sequences. Sequenced input: blood. These TCRs come from a human donor with ulcerative colitis or Crohn's disease, or a healthy co-twin of an affected twin (not recorded which). Each CDR3 is given with its conserved first and last residue.

V	J	CDR3
TRBV20-1	TRBJ2-3	CSARAGQITDTQYF
TRBV20-1	TRBJ2-3	CSTLGRGGEQTDTQYF
TRBV28	TRBJ2-3	CASSLIGGLLHPQYF
TRBV27	TRBJ2-4	CASSLSATSRAKNIQYF
TRBV9	TRBJ2-1	CASSVAPRLYNEQFF
TRBV20-1	TRBJ2-5	CSARGPHRETQYF
TRBV7-2	TRBJ1-1	CASSPRTLRGITEAFF
TRBV9	TRBJ2-2	CASSVRVDSQTGELFF
TRBV4-2	TRBJ2-7	CASSQVGTGGREQYF
TRBV3-1	TRBJ1-5	CASSPGTVVRASSNQPQHF
TRBV5-1	TRBJ2-1	CASSPGQDLHNEQFF
TRBV5-1	TRBJ2-7	CASSLRGALHEQYF
TRBV18	TRBJ2-3	CASSSSGSSGTQYF
TRBV7-3	TRBJ2-2	CASSLRAGSTGQANTGELFF
TRBV5-5	TRBJ1-6	CASSLPLTGDYSPLHF
TRBV20-1	TRBJ2-3	CTGPFTDTQYF
TRBV6-5	TRBJ2-1	CASSPWAGAERDNEQFF
TRBV7-6	TRBJ2-1	CASSLGTSGADQFF
TRBV7-3	TRBJ2-3	CASSFNEAGTDTQYF
TRBV7-2	TRBJ2-5	CASSPEAGSSRTQYF
TRBV20-1	TRBJ1-2	CSALAGTVYGYTF
TRBV6-6	TRBJ2-5	CASSYSTAQETQYF
TRBV4-3	TRBJ2-1	CASSQVEAGVNNEQFF
TRBV29-1	TRBJ2-2	CSASTGMNTGELFF
TRBV12-3/TRBV12-4	TRBJ2-2	CASREFGGPTGELFF
TRBV5-1	TRBJ2-3	CASSETLTGPHPFTDTQYF
TRBV6-1	TRBJ1-6	CASRRSSYNSPLHF
TRBV7-9	TRBJ1-1	CASSLVGATHTEAFF
TRBV3-1	TRBJ1-1	CASSRDGNMNTEAFF
TRBV5-1	TRBJ2-7	CASSLVGSTSYEQYF
TRBV7-9	TRBJ1-1	CASSLVGGAFF
TRBV18	TRBJ2-4	CASSPGVRGGTQNIQYF